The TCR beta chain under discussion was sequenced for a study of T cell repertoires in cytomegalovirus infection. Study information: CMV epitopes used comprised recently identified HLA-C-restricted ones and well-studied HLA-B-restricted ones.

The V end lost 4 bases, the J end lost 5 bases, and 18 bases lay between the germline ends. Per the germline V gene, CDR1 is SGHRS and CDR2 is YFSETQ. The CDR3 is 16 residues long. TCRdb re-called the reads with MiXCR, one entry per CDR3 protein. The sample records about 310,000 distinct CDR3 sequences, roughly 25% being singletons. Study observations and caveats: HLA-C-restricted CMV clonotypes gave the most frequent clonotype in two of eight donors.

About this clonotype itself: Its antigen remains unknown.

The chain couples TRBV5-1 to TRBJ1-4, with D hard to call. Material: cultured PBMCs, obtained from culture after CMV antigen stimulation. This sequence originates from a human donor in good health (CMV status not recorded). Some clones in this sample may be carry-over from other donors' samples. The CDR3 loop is CASSPSLEGTNEKLFF. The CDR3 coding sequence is TGCGCCAGCAGCCCGTCTTTGGAGGGAACAAATGAAAAACTGTTTTTT.